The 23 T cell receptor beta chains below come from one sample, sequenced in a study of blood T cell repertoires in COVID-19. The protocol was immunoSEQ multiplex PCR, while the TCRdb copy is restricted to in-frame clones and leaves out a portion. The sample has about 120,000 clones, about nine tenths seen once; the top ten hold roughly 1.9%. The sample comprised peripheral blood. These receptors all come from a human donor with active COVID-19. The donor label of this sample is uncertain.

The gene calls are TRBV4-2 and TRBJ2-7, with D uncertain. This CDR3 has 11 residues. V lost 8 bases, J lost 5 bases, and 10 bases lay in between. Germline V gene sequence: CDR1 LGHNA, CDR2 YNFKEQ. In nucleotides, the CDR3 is TGTGCCAGCGGAGCCCTTCACGAGCAGTACTTC. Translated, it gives CASGALHEQYF.

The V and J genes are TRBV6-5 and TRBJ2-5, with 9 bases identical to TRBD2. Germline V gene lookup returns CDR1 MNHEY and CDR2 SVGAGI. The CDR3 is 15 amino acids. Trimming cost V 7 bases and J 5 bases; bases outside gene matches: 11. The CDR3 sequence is CASTLGGGAFETQYF. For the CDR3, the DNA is TGTGCCAGCACCTTAGGCGGGGGGGCCTTCGAGACCCAGTACTTC.

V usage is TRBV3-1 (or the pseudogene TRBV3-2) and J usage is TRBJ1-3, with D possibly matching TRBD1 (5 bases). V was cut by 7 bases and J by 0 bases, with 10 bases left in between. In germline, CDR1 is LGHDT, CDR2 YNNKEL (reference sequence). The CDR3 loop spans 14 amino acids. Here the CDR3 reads CASTVTDSGNTIYF. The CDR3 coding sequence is TGTGCCAGCACCGTGACAGACTCTGGAAACACCATATATTTT.

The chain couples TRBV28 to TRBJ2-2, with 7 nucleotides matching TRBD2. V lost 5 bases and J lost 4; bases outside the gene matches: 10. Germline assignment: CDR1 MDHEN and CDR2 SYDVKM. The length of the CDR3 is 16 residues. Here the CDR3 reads CASSPGGGGSTGELFF. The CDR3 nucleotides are TGTGCCAGCAGTCCAGGAGGCGGGGGAAGCACCGGGGAGCTGTTTTTT.

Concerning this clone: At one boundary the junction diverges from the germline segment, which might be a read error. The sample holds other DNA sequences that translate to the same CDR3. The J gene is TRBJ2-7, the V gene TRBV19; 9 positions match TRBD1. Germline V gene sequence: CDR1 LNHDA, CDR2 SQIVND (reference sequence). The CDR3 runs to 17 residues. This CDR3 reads CASRGRETGTGRREQYF. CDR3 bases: TGCGCCAGTAGAGGGCGAGAGACCGGGACAGGGAGGCGCGAGCAGTACTTC.

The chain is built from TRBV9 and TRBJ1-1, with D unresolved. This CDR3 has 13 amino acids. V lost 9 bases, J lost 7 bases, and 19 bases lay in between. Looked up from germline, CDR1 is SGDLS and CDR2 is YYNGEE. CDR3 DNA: TGTGCCAACCTCCGGGATCTCGGAAATGAAGCTTTCTTT. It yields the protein CANLRDLGNEAFF.

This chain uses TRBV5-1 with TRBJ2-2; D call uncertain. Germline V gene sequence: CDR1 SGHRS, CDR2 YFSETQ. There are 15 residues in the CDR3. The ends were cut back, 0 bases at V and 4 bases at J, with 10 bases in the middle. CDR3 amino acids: CASSLGLFLTGELFF. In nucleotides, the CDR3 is TGCGCCAGCAGCTTGGGACTTTTCCTCACCGGGGAGCTGTTTTTT.

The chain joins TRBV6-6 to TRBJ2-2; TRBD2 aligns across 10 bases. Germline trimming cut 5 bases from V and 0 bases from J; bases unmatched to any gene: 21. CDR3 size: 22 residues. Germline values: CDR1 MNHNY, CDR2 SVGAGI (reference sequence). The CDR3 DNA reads TGTGCCAGCAGTCGTACCCCCCTCGGGAGCGGGGGGGCGGGCGCGAACACCGGGGAGCTGTTTTTT. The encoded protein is CASSRTPLGSGGAGANTGELFF.

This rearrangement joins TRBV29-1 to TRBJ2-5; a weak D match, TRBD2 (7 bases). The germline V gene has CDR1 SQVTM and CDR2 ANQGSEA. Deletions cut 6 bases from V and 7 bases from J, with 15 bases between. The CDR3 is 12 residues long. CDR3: CSVIQGGGTQYF. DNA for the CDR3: TGCAGCGTCATTCAAGGGGGGGGGACCCAGTACTTC.

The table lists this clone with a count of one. The CDR3 loop is CASTLQYSNQPQHF. The DNA of the CDR3 is TGTGCCAGCACCCTACAGTATAGCAATCAGCCCCAGCATTTT. J is TRBJ1-5 and V is TRBV6-5; D uncertain. Per the germline V gene, CDR1 is MNHEY and CDR2 is SVGAGI. The CDR3 has 14 residues. Trimming removed 7 bases at V and 0 bases at J, with 10 bases between.

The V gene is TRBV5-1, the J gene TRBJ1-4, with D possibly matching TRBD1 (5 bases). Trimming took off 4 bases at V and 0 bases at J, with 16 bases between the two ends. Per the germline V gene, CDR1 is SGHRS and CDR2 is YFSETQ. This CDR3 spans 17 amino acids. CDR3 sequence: CASSQGGATATNEKLFF. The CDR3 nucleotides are TGCGCCAGCAGCCAAGGAGGGGCCACGGCAACTAATGAAAAACTGTTTTTT.

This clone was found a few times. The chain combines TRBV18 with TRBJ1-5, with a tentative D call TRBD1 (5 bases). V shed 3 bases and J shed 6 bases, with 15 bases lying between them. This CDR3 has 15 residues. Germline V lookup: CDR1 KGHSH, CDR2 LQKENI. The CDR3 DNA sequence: TGTGCCAGCTCACCGAGGACATTAATAAGTCAGCCCCAGCATTTT. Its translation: CASSPRTLISQPQHF.

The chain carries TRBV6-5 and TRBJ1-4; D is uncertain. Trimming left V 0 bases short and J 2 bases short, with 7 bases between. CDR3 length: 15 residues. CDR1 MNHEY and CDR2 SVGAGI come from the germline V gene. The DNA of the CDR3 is TGTGCCAGCAGTTACTCTTTGACTACTAATGAAAAACTGTTTTTT. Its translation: CASSYSLTTNEKLFF.

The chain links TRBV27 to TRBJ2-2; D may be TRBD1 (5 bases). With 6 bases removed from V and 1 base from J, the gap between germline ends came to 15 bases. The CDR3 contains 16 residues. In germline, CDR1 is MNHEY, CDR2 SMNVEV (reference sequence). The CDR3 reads CASRWGGQGNTGELFF. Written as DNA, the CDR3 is TGTGCCAGCAGATGGGGTGGTCAGGGGAACACCGGGGAGCTGTTTTTT.

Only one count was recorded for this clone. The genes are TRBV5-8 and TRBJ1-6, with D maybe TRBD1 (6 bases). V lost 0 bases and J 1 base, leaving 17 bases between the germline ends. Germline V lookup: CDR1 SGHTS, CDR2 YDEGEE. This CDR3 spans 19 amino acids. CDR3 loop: CASSLARGAHPSYNSPLHF. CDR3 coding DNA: TGTGCCAGCAGCTTGGCCCGGGGGGCCCATCCATCCTATAATTCACCCCTCCACTTT.

The CDR3 DNA reads TGTGCCAGCAGCCGACAGATAAGCTCCTACGAGCAGTACTTC. The encoded protein is CASSRQISSYEQYF. The gene calls are TRBV28 and TRBJ2-7; D might be TRBD1 (5 bases). Trimming removed 6 bases at V and 0 bases at J, with 12 bases between. The length of the CDR3 is 14 residues. Germline V gene data show CDR1 as MDHEN and CDR2 as SYDVKM.

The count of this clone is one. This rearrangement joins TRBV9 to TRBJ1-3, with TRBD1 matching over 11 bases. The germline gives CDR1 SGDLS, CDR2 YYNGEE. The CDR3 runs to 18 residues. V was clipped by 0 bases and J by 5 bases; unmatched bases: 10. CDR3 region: CASSVGIGQGASRNTIYF. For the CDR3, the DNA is TGTGCCAGCAGCGTAGGTATTGGACAGGGGGCATCTAGAAACACCATATATTTT.

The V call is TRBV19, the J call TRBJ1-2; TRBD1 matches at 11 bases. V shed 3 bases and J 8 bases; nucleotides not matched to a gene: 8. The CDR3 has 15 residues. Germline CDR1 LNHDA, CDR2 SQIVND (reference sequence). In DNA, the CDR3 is TGTGCCAGTAGTATCACGGACAGGGGGCAGAACGGCTACACCTTC. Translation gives CASSITDRGQNGYTF.

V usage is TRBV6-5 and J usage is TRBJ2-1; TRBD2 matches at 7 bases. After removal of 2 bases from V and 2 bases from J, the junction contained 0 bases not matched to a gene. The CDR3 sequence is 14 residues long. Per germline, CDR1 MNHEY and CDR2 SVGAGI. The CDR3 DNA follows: TGTGCCAGCAGTTACACTAGCGCCTACAATGAGCAGTTCTTC. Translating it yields CASSYTSAYNEQFF.

CDR3 in amino acids: CASSLNQGSAKNIQYF. In DNA, the CDR3 is TGTGCCAGCTCACTAAACCAGGGGTCAGCCAAAAACATTCAGTACTTC. The gene calls are TRBV18 and TRBJ2-4, with TRBD1 as a possible D gene (6 bases). The CDR3 length is 16 residues. CDR1 and CDR2 from the germline V gene are KGHSH and LQKENI. V was cut by 4 bases and J by 0 bases, with 13 bases left in between. Using reference TRBV18 and TRBJ2-4 for the parts outside the CDR3, the full variable domain is NAGVMQNPRHLVRRRGQEARLRCSPMKGHSHVYWYRQLPEEGLKFMVYLQKENIIDESGMPKERFSAEFPKEGPSILRIQQVVRGDSAAYFCASSLNQGSAKNIQYFGAGTRLSVL.

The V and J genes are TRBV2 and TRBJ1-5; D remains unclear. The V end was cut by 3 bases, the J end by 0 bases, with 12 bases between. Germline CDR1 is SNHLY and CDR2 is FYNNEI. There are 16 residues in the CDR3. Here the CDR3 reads CASSDDGTNSNQPQHF. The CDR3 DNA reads TGTGCCAGCAGTGATGATGGCACAAATAGCAATCAGCCCCAGCATTTT. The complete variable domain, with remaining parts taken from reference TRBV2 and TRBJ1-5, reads EPEVTQTPSHQVTQMGQEVILRCVPISNHLYFYWYRQILGQKVEFLVSFYNNEISEKSEIFDDQFSVERPDGSNFTLKIRSTKLEDSAMYFCASSDDGTNSNQPQHFGDGTRLSIL.

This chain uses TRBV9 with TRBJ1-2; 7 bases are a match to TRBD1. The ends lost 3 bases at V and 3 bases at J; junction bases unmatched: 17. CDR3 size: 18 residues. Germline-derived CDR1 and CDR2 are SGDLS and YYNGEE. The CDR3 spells CASSGQTRRDRDDYGYTF. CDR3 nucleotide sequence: TGTGCCAGCAGCGGACAAACACGACGCGACAGGGACGACTATGGCTACACCTTC.

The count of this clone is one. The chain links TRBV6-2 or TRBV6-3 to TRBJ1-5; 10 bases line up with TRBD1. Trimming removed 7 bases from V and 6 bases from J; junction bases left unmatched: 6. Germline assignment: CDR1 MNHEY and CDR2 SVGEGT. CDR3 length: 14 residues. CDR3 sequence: CASTPGQGIQPQHF. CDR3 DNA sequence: TGTGCCAGCACCCCGGGACAGGGGATTCAGCCCCAGCATTTT.